This T cell receptor beta chain is from a study of OX40 agonist ivuxolimab in advanced cancers. TCRdb keeps only in-frame clones here, not all; method: immunoSEQ multiplex PCR. There are about 73,000 clones in the sample; around 80% occur only once, and 2.4% lies in the top ten. It was autoimmune disease history or systemic immunosuppression that excluded patients. Sequenced here: CD4+ or CD8+ T cells sorted from blood, sampled in a trial of the OX40 agonist ivuxolimab. The TCR sequence derives from an adult with an advanced solid tumor such as melanoma, head and neck, liver or kidney cancer.

CDR3 sequence: CASNRYSYNEQFF. Written as DNA, the CDR3 is TGTGCCAGCAATCGGTACTCCTACAATGAGCAGTTCTTC. J is TRBJ2-1 and V is TRBV6-5; D gene unclear. In germline, CDR1 is MNHEY, CDR2 SVGAGI. V dropped 7 bases and J dropped 0 bases, with 7 bases sitting between them. The CDR3 is made up of 13 amino acids.